Each of the 15 T cell receptor beta chains below was sequenced from the same sample in a study of T cells in Graves' hyperthyroidism and ophthalmopathy. RNA transcripts provided the source from which TCR beta CDR3 regions were amplified. The HTBI primer set was used in a first-round RT-PCR of the TCR CDR3. TCRdb re-derived calls from the multiplex PCR reads in MiXCR, one entry per CDR3 protein. The sample consists of a few hundred thousand distinct CDR3 sequences, around 18% of them appearing once. Sequencing was done on a sample of blood. The source of these receptors is a man aged 40-50 years with Graves' hyperthyroidism.

This clonotype came up many times. J is TRBJ1-5 and V is TRBV28; TRBD1 might be the D (6 bases). The germline gives CDR1 MDHEN, CDR2 SYDVKM. V gave up 5 bases and J gave up 2 bases, with 13 bases separating them. The CDR3 runs 15 residues. CDR3 amino acids: CASSRTGIGNQPQHF. CDR3 nucleotides: TGTGCCAGCAGTCGCACAGGGATAGGCAATCAGCCCCAGCATTTT.

This clonotype appeared many times. This chain connects TRBV10-3 to TRBJ2-5; 10 bases align to TRBD2. Losses at the gene ends were 6 bases for V and 4 bases for J; bases not matched to a gene: 2. This CDR3 comprises 13 residues. From germline, CDR1 is ENHRY and CDR2 SYGVKD. The CDR3 region has the DNA TGTGCCATCAGCGTAGCGGGGGGAGAGACCCAGTACTTC. Amino acid sequence: CAISVAGGETQYF.

This clonotype was found a few times. A read error may explain this, as a much larger clone is one base away. This rearrangement joins TRBV11-2 to TRBJ2-7; no clear D. Germline V CDR1 and CDR2: SGHAT, FQNNGV. This CDR3 has 12 amino acids. CDR3 DNA: TGTGCCAGCAGCTTAGGGAGCGTCGAGCGGTACTTC. As protein: CASSLGSVERYF. The full variable domain, its missing parts supplied by reference TRBV11-2 and TRBJ2-7, is EAGVAQSPRYKIIEKRQSVAFWCNPISGHATLYWYQQILGQGPKLLIQFQNNGVVDDSQLPKDRFSAERLKGVDSTLKIQPAKLEDSAVYLCASSLGSVERYFGPGTRLTVT.

This chain connects TRBV4-1 to TRBJ2-1; 13 nucleotides align to TRBD2. Germline V lookup: CDR1 MGHRA, CDR2 YSYEKL. V trimming: 1 base; J trimming: 5 bases; junction bases outside the gene matches: 11. The CDR3 contains 19 residues. CDR3 loop: CASSQAQGLAGAGNNEQFF. The CDR3 DNA is TGCGCCAGCAGCCAAGCCCAAGGACTAGCGGGGGCCGGGAACAATGAGCAGTTCTTC.

Notes on this clonotype: A much bigger clone sits one base away, suggesting this may be a read error. V gene TRBV11-1 combines with J gene TRBJ1-2; a weak D match, TRBD1 (6 bases). Trimming shortened V by 3 bases and J by 9 bases, and 20 bases separated the two germline ends. Germline V CDR1 and CDR2: SGHAT, FQDESV (reference sequence). The CDR3 length is 15 residues. CDR3 sequence reads: CASSLDGQTPGSYTF. CDR3 coding DNA: TGTGCCAGCAGCTTGGATGGACAGACCCCGGGGAGCTACACCTTC.

The V and J genes are TRBV7-9 and TRBJ2-2, with 7 bases aligning to TRBD1. CDR3 length: 16 residues. The V and J ends lost 2 bases and 6 bases, in that order; junction bases with no gene match: 9. Germline V gene lookup returns CDR1 SEHNR and CDR2 FQNEAQ (reference sequence). CDR3 in amino acids: CASSLLSLTGPGELFF. The CDR3 bases are TGTGCCAGCAGCTTATTGTCCTTGACAGGGCCCGGGGAGCTGTTTTTT.

Only a few counts were recorded for this clonotype. Because it lacks the conserved phenylalanine or tryptophan at the end, this CDR3 is likely a read error. V gene TRBV2 combines with J gene TRBJ2-3; 10 bases line up with TRBD1. The germline gives CDR1 SNHLY, CDR2 FYNNEI. The CDR3 totals 15 residues. V shed 7 bases and J 1 base; nucleotides not matched to a gene: 5. The CDR3 DNA reads as TGTGCCAGCACTCCCGGGACAGGGGGCACAGATACGCAGTATTCT. This encodes CASTPGTGGTDTQYS.

Many counts were recorded for this clonotype. The chain couples TRBV2 to TRBJ1-1, with D possibly being TRBD1 (5 bases). The V end was cut by 8 bases, the J end by 2 bases, with 18 bases between. This CDR3 is built from 15 residues. Germline V CDR1 and CDR2: SNHLY, FYNNEI. The CDR3 spells CASFVGGMENTEAFF. CDR3 bases: TGTGCCAGCTTCGTCGGGGGAATGGAAAACACTGAAGCTTTCTTT.

This clonotype was counted many times. Relative to the germline gene, one junction end is altered; a read error may explain this. The CDR3 sequence: CANSLGLAGVRETQYF. The DNA of the CDR3 is TGTGCCAACAGCTTAGGCCTAGCGGGGGTCCGGGAGACCCAGTACTTC. The chain is built from TRBV13 and TRBJ2-5; 10 nucleotides line up with TRBD2. The V gene's germline CDR1 is PRHDT and CDR2 FYEKMQ (reference sequence). The CDR3 extends over 16 amino acids. Full variable domain (outside the CDR3, taken from reference TRBV13 and TRBJ2-5): AAGVIQSPRHLIKEKRETATLKCYPIPRHDTVYWYQQGPGQDPQFLISFYEKMQSDKGSIPDRFSAQQFSDYHSELNMSSLELGDSALYFCANSLGLAGVRETQYFGPGTRLLVL.

This clonotype was observed many times. V and J are TRBV7-8 and TRBJ2-7; 7 bases map to TRBD2. V shed 1 base, J shed 0 bases, and the junction held 9 bases outside the gene matches. The CDR3 loop spans 17 amino acids. Germline V gives CDR1 SGHVS, CDR2 FQNEAQ. CDR3 sequence: CASSLGGSGLSSYEQYF. The CDR3 nucleotides read TGTGCCAGCAGCTTAGGGGGTAGCGGGCTTAGCTCCTACGAGCAGTACTTC.

The sample holds a few counts of this clonotype. The chain joins TRBV6-1 to TRBJ1-2; 9 bases fit TRBD1. V trimming: 6 bases; J trimming: 5 bases; junction bases outside the gene matches: 13. Germline assignment: CDR1 MNHNS and CDR2 SASEGT. This CDR3 region has 16 residues. CDR3 sequence reads: CASRQGAGARWYGYTF. For the CDR3, the DNA is TGTGCCAGCAGACAGGGGGCAGGGGCGAGGTGGTATGGCTACACCTTC.

This clonotype has at least ten counts. The chain couples TRBV27 to TRBJ2-1; D may correspond to TRBD1 or TRBD2 (6 bases each). The CDR3 is 15 residues long. Germline CDR1 reads MNHEY; CDR2 reads SMNVEV (reference sequence). With 6 bases removed from V and 2 bases from J, the gap between germline ends came to 14 bases. In DNA, the CDR3 is TGTGCCAGCAGAATAGGGGGGTCTACCTACAATGAGCAGTTCTTC. Protein product: CASRIGGSTYNEQFF.

This clonotype was detected a few times. The chain joins TRBV2 to TRBJ1-1; 8 bases are a match to TRBD1. The CDR3 is 14 amino acids. Germline CDR1 SNHLY, CDR2 FYNNEI. Unmatched junction bases numbered 7, after V lost 6 bases and J lost 4 bases. The chain's CDR3 is CASRSTGVGTEAFF. CDR3 DNA: TGTGCCAGCAGATCGACAGGGGTGGGCACTGAAGCTTTCTTT.

This clonotype came up many times. The chain carries TRBV7-9 and TRBJ2-7; TRBD1 agrees at 7 bases. The ends lost 1 base at V and 5 bases at J; junction bases unmatched: 5. Germline CDR1 and CDR2: SEHNR and FQNEAQ (reference sequence). The CDR3 runs to 14 residues. CDR3 amino acids: CASSLGDRRDEQYF. CDR3 bases: TGTGCCAGCAGCTTAGGGGACAGAAGGGACGAGCAGTACTTC.

This clonotype was recorded at least ten times. This chain's CDR3 is CASSLARSGYGYTF. The CDR3 nucleotides are TGCGCCAGCAGCTTGGCCCGGAGTGGGTATGGCTACACCTTC. The chain joins TRBV5-1 to TRBJ1-2; D gene uncertain. Germline values: CDR1 SGHRS, CDR2 YFSETQ. The length of the CDR3 is 14 residues. V was clipped by 0 bases and J by 5 bases, with 11 bases between them.